These T cell receptor beta chains were read from a single sample in a study of blood T cell repertoires in COVID-19. Assay: immunoSEQ multiplex PCR; the TCRdb copy retains only in-frame clones and omits some. This table has 210,000 or so clones, approximately 89% appearing once. The sequenced sample consisted of PBMCs or T cells enriched from blood (not recorded which). The source of these receptors is a woman under 40 who had been exposed to COVID-19. CDR3s include the opening cysteine and the closing phenylalanine or tryptophan. A D gene is named only where the DNA matches it firmly. Some rows mark clone size as missing; the rest say once, few, many or name a class of expanded clone.

v_call	clone_size	d_call	j_call	cdr3_aa	cdr3_nt
TRBV12-3/TRBV12-4	few	TRBD1	TRBJ1-1	CASSKSGGTEAFF	TGTGCCAGCAGTAAGTCAGGGGGGACTGAAGCTTTCTTT
TRBV7-8	NA	NA	TRBJ1-1	CASSLGGFGVNTEAFF	TGTGCCAGCAGCTTAGGAGGGTTCGGGGTTAACACTGAAGCTTTCTTT
TRBV30	NA	TRBD2	TRBJ2-3	CAWSVETSGSTDTQYF	TGTGCCTGGAGTGTAGAGACTAGCGGGAGCACAGATACGCAGTATTTT
TRBV25-1	NA	NA	TRBJ1-2	CASSDFEGYYGYTF	TGTGCCAGCAGTGATTTTGAGGGATACTATGGCTACACCTTC
TRBV14	NA	TRBD1	TRBJ2-2	CASSLRWRRQGSANTGELFF	TGTGCCAGCAGCCTAAGATGGAGGAGACAGGGGTCGGCGAACACCGGGGAGCTGTTTTTT
TRBV15	NA	NA	TRBJ2-7	CATSRDPGGYEQYF	TGTGCCACCAGCAGAGATCCAGGGGGGTACGAGCAGTACTTC
TRBV6-2/TRBV6-3	few	NA	TRBJ1-2	CASSYHVDYGYTF	TGTGCCAGCAGTTACCATGTAGACTATGGCTACACCTTC
TRBV5-5	NA	TRBD2	TRBJ2-5	CASSPTLTSGKETQYF	TGTGCCAGCAGCCCCACTCTAACTAGCGGGAAAGAGACCCAGTACTTC
TRBV12-1	NA	NA	TRBJ1-3	CASRIDRGEAGNTIYF	TGTGCCAGCAGGATTGACAGGGGAGAGGCTGGAAACACCATATATTTT
TRBV29-1	once	TRBD2	TRBJ2-7	CSVPGLAGNYEQYF	TGCAGCGTTCCAGGACTAGCGGGAAACTACGAGCAGTACTTC
TRBV5-1	NA	TRBD1	TRBJ1-2	CASSSTGDYGYTF	TGCGCCAGCAGCTCGACAGGGGACTATGGCTACACCTTC
TRBV12-3/TRBV12-4	NA	NA	TRBJ1-1	CASSLMTGVKAFF	TGTGCCAGCAGTTTAATGACAGGTGTTAAAGCTTTCTTT
TRBV29-1	NA	TRBD2	TRBJ2-3	CSVAGTSGGDTQYF	TGCAGCGTTGCCGGGACTAGCGGGGGGGATACGCAGTATTTT
TRBV6-6	NA	TRBD1	TRBJ2-5	CASRGRDSFQETQYF	TGTGCCAGCCGAGGCCGGGACAGTTTCCAAGAGACCCAGTACTTC
TRBV3-1/TRBV3-2	NA	TRBD1	TRBJ2-1	CASSQGTGEGNEQFF	TGTGCCAGCAGCCAGGGGACAGGGGAGGGCAATGAGCAGTTCTTC
TRBV28	NA	NA	TRBJ1-1	CASSSRGGNTEAFF	TGTGCCAGCAGTTCTCGCGGCGGGAACACTGAAGCTTTCTTT
TRBV2	NA	NA	TRBJ1-6	CASRQGYSPLHF	TGTGCCAGCAGACAGGGTTATTCACCCCTCCACTTT
TRBV4-2	NA	NA	TRBJ2-1	CASSYSDNEQFF	TGTGCCAGCAGTTACAGTGACAATGAGCAGTTCTTC
TRBV6-5	NA	NA	TRBJ1-2	CASSSFTEAIYGYTF	TGTGCCAGCAGTTCCTTCACTGAGGCGATTTATGGCTACACCTTC
TRBV7-2	NA	TRBD2	TRBJ2-3	CASSLVAGATDTQYF	TGTGCCAGCAGCTTAGTCGCGGGAGCTACAGATACGCAGTATTTT
TRBV5-1	NA	NA	TRBJ2-7	CASSLAARELGEQYF	TGCGCCAGCAGCTTGGCCGCGCGGGAACTCGGCGAGCAGTACTTC
TRBV11-2	NA	NA	TRBJ2-1	CASSPSTRASYNEQFF	TGTGCCAGCAGCCCCAGCACGAGGGCCTCCTACAATGAGCAGTTCTTC
TRBV19	NA	TRBD2	TRBJ2-1	CASSYGPGLEYDEQFF	TGTGCCAGTAGTTACGGACCGGGACTAGAATACGATGAGCAGTTCTTC
TRBV11-2	once	TRBD2	TRBJ2-3	CASSLRGDYTVQYF	TGTGCCAGCAGCTTACGGGGGGATTACACCGTGCAGTATTTT
TRBV30	NA	NA	TRBJ1-3	CAWSPGNTIYF	TGTGCCTGGAGCCCGGGAAACACCATATATTTT
TRBV18	few	NA	TRBJ2-7	CASSQTSAYEQYF	TGTGCCAGCTCACAAACCTCGGCCTACGAGCAGTACTTC
TRBV5-1	NA	NA	TRBJ1-3	CASSLATGSSGNTIYF	TGCGCCAGCAGCTTGGCTACAGGGAGCTCTGGAAACACCATATATTTT
TRBV11-2	NA	NA	TRBJ2-1	CASSLGPTREQFF	TGTGCCAGCAGCTTAGGGCCAACTAGAGAGCAGTTCTTC
TRBV4-1	NA	NA	TRBJ2-5	CASSLLQGSMETQYF	TGCGCCAGCAGCCTCCTCCAGGGGAGTATGGAGACCCAGTACTTC
TRBV6-2/TRBV6-3	NA	NA	TRBJ1-6	CASSSGYSPLHF	TGTGCCAGCAGTTCGGGGTATTCACCCCTCCACTTT
TRBV9	NA	TRBD1	TRBJ1-6	CASSGGDRNSPLHF	TGTGCCAGCAGCGGTGGGGACAGAAATTCACCCCTCCACTTT
TRBV7-2	NA	NA	TRBJ2-7	CASSLRVRYEQYF	TGTGCCAGCAGCTTGCGGGTGAGGTACGAGCAGTACTTC
TRBV4-2	NA	NA	TRBJ2-4	CASSQGTASKNIQYF	TGTGCCAGCAGCCAAGGGACAGCTTCTAAAAACATTCAGTACTTC
TRBV19	NA	NA	TRBJ2-7	CASSIHPQAFGEQYF	TGTGCCAGTAGTATACACCCACAGGCGTTCGGGGAGCAGTACTTC
TRBV9	NA	TRBD1	TRBJ1-5	CASSPTGGADQPQHF	TGTGCCAGCAGCCCAACAGGGGGCGCGGATCAGCCCCAGCATTTT
TRBV25-1	NA	TRBD1	TRBJ2-2	CASLGGQGGSGELFF	TGTGCCAGCCTTGGCGGACAGGGGGGGTCCGGGGAGCTGTTTTTT
TRBV2	NA	TRBD1	TRBJ1-1	CASSGGTATNTEAFF	TGTGCCAGCAGTGGCGGGACAGCGACGAACACTGAAGCTTTCTTT
TRBV21-1	NA	NA	TRBJ2-7	CASNTTALVPYEQYF	TGTGCCAGCAACACGACAGCCTTGGTTCCCTACGAGCAGTACTTC
TRBV5-1	NA	TRBD2	TRBJ2-3	CASSFVPLAGGSDTQYF	TGCGCCAGCAGCTTCGTTCCTCTAGCGGGAGGTTCAGATACGCAGTATTTT
TRBV4-2	NA	TRBD2	TRBJ2-4	CASSQDLAGGAKNIQYF	TGTGCCAGCAGCCAAGACTTGGCGGGAGGAGCCAAAAACATTCAGTACTTC
TRBV10-3	NA	TRBD1	TRBJ1-1	CAISEQGLNTEAFF	TGTGCCATCAGTGAACAGGGGTTGAACACTGAAGCTTTCTTT
TRBV29-1	NA	TRBD1	TRBJ1-5	CSARTGGSRAQHF	TGCAGCGCCCGGACAGGGGGAAGTCGGGCCCAGCATTTT
TRBV18	NA	NA	TRBJ1-1	CASSLKGAEPNTEAFF	TGTGCCAGCTCGTTAAAAGGAGCAGAACCGAACACTGAAGCTTTCTTT
TRBV5-1	NA	TRBD1	TRBJ2-7	CASSPGQKTYEQYF	TGCGCCAGCAGTCCGGGACAGAAGACCTACGAGCAGTACTTC
TRBV13	NA	TRBD1	TRBJ2-7	CASLGQGSNEQYF	TGTGCCAGCCTGGGACAGGGGTCGAACGAGCAGTACTTC
TRBV29-1	NA	TRBD2	TRBJ2-1	CSVEVAGEADEQFF	TGCAGCGTTGAAGTAGCGGGAGAGGCCGATGAGCAGTTCTTC
TRBV21-1	NA	NA	TRBJ2-2	CASSKSRGASGRGGTTGELFF	TGTGCCAGCAGCAAATCGCGGGGCGCGAGCGGGAGAGGAGGGACTACCGGGGAGCTGTTTTTT
TRBV19	NA	TRBD1	TRBJ1-5	CASSIVGQRNQPQHF	TGTGCCAGTAGTATTGTGGGACAGAGGAATCAGCCCCAGCATTTT
TRBV10-3	NA	NA	TRBJ2-2	CALGGNTGELFF	TGTGCTTTAGGGGGGAACACCGGGGAGCTGTTTTTT
TRBV3-1/TRBV3-2	NA	NA	TRBJ2-4	CASSPPTVVGAKNIQYF	TGTGCCAGCAGCCCCCCGACAGTGGTCGGGGCCAAAAACATTCAGTACTTC
TRBV2	NA	NA	TRBJ1-1	CASSEETGETEAFF	TGTGCCAGCAGTGAAGAAACGGGGGAAACTGAAGCTTTCTTT
TRBV3-1/TRBV3-2	NA	TRBD2	TRBJ2-3	CASSQGGSQRGPHVQYF	TGTGCCAGCAGCCAAGGCGGGAGCCAGCGGGGGCCTCATGTGCAGTATTTT
TRBV30	NA	TRBD1	TRBJ2-7	CAWSETGNNYYEQYF	TGTGCCTGGAGTGAGACAGGGAACAATTACTACGAGCAGTACTTC
TRBV9	NA	TRBD1	TRBJ2-1	CASSAYRGREQFF	TGTGCCAGCAGCGCCTACAGGGGTCGTGAGCAGTTCTTC
TRBV11-2	NA	TRBD2	TRBJ2-1	CASSRSGTSGNNEQFF	TGTGCCAGCAGCCGGTCCGGGACTAGCGGAAACAATGAGCAGTTCTTC
TRBV2	NA	NA	TRBJ1-6	CASSRDPTGLNSPLHF	TGTGCCAGCAGTCGCGACCCGACAGGACTTAATTCACCCCTCCACTTT
TRBV6-7	NA	NA	TRBJ2-7	CASSYPISEHRYEQYF	TGTGCCAGCAGTTACCCCATCTCCGAACATCGATACGAGCAGTACTTC